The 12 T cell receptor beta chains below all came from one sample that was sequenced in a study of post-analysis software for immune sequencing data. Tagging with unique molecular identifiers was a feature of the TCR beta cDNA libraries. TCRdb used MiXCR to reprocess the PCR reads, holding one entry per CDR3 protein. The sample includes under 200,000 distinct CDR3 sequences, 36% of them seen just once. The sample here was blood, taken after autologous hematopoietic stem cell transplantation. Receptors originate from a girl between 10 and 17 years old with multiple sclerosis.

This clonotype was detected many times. The CDR3 DNA reads as TGTGCCAGCTCACCACGAGGATACGAGCAGTACTTC. Encoded protein: CASSPRGYEQYF. V gene TRBV18 combines with J gene TRBJ2-7; D not certain. V was shortened by 1 base and J by 4 bases, with 5 bases between the two germline ends. The CDR3 is made up of 12 amino acids. Germline CDR1 reads KGHSH; CDR2 reads LQKENI.

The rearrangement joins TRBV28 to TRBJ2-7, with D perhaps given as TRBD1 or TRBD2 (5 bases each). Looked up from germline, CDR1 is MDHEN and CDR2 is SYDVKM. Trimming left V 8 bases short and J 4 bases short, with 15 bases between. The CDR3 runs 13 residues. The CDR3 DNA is TGTGCCAGCGGGGACGACAGTTTTTACGAGCAGTACTTC. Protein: CASGDDSFYEQYF. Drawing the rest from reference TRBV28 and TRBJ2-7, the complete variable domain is DVKVTQSSRYLVKRTGEKVFLECVQDMDHENMFWYRQDPGLGLRLIYFSYDVKMKEKGDIPEGYSVSREKKERFSLILESASTNQTSMYLCASGDDSFYEQYFGPGTRLTVT.

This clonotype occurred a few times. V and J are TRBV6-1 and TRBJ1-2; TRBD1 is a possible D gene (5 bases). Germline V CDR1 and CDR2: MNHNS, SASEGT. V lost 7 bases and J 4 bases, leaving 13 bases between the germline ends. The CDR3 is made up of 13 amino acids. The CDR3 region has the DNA TGTGCCAGCAACGGACCTGGGGGCTATGGCTACACCTTC. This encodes CASNGPGGYGYTF.

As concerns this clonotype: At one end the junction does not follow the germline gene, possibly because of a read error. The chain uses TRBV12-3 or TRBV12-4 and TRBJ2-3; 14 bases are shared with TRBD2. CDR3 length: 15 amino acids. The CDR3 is CASSLGLAGADTEYF. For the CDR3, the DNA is TGTGCCAGCAGTTTGGGACTAGCGGGAGCGGATACGGAGTATTTT.

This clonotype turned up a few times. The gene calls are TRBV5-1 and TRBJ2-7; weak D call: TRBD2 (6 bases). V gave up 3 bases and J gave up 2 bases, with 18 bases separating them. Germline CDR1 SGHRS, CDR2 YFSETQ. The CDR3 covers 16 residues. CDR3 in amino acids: CASSSPTFSGPYEQYF. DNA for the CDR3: TGCGCCAGCAGCTCCCCTACCTTCAGCGGGCCCTACGAGCAGTACTTC. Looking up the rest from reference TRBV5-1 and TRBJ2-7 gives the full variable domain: KAGVTQTPRYLIKTRGQQVTLSCSPISGHRSVSWYQQTPGQGLQFLFEYFSETQRNKGNFPGRFSGRQFSNSRSEMNVSTLELGDSALYLCASSSPTFSGPYEQYFGPGTRLTVT.

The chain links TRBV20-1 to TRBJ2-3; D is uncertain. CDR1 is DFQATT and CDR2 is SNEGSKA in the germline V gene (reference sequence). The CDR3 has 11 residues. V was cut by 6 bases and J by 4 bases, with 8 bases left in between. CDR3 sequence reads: CSAYHADTQYF. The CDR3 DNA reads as TGCAGTGCCTACCATGCAGATACGCAGTATTTT.

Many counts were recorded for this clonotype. This chain's CDR3 is CASSSQGDTQYF. Here the CDR3 DNA reads TGTGCCAGCAGCTCCCAGGGGGATACGCAGTATTTT. The chain recombines TRBV5-6 with TRBJ2-3, with a tentative D call TRBD1 (6 bases). The CDR3 loop spans 12 amino acids. The V gene lost 3 bases and the J gene lost 6 bases, with 8 bases spanning the gap. CDR1 and CDR2 (germline): SGHDT, YYEEEE.

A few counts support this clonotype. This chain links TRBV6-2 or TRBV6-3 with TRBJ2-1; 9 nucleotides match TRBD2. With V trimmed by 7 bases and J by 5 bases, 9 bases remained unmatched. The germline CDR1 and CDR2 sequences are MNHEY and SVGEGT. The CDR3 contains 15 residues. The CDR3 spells CASTHKAGGHNEQFF. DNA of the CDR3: TGTGCCAGCACCCATAAAGCGGGAGGTCACAATGAGCAGTTCTTC.

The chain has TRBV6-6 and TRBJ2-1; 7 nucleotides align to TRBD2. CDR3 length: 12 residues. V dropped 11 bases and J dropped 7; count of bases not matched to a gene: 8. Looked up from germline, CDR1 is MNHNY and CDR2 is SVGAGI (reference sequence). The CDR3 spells CACGEGINEQFF. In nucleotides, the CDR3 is TGTGCCTGCGGGGAGGGAATTAATGAGCAGTTCTTC.

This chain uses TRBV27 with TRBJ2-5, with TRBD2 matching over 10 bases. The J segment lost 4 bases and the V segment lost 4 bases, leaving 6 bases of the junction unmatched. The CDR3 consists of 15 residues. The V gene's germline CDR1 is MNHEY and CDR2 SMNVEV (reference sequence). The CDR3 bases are TGTGCCAGCAGTTCTAATGCTAGCGGGAGAGAGACCCAGTACTTC. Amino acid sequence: CASSSNASGRETQYF.

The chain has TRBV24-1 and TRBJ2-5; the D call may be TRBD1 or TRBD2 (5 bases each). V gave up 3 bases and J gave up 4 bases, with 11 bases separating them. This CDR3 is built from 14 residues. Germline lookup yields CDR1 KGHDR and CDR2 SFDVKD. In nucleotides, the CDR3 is TGTGCCACCAGTGATGGGGGTCGGTCAGAGACCCAGTACTTC. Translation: CATSDGGRSETQYF.

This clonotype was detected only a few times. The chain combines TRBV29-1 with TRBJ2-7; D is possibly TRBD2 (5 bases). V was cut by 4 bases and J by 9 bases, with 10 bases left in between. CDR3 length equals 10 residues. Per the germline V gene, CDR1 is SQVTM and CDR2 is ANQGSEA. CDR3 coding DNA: TGCAGCGTTGGAGGGCACATGCAGTACTTC. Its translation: CSVGGHMQYF.